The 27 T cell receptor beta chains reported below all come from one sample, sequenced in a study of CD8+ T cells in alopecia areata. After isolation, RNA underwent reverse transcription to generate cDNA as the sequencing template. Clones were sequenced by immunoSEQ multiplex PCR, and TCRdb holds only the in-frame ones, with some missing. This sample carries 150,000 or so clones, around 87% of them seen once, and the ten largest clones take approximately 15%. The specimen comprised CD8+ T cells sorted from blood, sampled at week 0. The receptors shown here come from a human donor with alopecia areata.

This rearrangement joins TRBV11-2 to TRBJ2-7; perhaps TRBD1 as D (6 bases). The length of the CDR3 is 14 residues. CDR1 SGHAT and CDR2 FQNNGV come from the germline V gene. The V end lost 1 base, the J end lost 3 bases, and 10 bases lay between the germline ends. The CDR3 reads CASSLVGRGYEQYF. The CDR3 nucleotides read TGTGCCAGCAGCTTAGTAGGCAGGGGCTACGAGCAGTACTTC.

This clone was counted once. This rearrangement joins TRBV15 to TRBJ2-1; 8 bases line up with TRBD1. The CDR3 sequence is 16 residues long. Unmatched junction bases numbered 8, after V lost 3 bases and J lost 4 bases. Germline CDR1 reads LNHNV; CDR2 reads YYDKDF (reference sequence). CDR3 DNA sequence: TGTGCCACCAGCAGGGGCCGGGACAGGAGGTACAATGAGCAGTTCTTC. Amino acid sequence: CATSRGRDRRYNEQFF.

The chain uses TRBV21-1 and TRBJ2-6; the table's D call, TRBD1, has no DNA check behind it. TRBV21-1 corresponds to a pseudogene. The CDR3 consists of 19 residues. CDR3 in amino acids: CASSKDRGADNSGANVLTF. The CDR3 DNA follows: TGTGCCAGCAGCAAAGACAGGGGGGCTGACAACTCTGGGGCCAACGTCCTGACTTTC.

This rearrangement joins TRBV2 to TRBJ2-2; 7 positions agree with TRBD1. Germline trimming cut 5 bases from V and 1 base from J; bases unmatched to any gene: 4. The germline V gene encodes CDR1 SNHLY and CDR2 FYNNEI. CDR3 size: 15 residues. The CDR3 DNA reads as TGTGCCAGCAGTACAGGGACAGTGAACACCGGGGAGCTGTTTTTT. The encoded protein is CASSTGTVNTGELFF. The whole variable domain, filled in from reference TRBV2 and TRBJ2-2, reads EPEVTQTPSHQVTQMGQEVILRCVPISNHLYFYWYRQILGQKVEFLVSFYNNEISEKSEIFDDQFSVERPDGSNFTLKIRSTKLEDSAMYFCASSTGTVNTGELFFGEGSRLTVL.

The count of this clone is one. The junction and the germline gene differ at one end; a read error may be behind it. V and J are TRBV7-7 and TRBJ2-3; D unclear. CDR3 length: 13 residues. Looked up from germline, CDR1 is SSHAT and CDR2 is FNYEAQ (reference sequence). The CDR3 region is CASSVRFPDTQYF. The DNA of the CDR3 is TGTGCTAGCAGCGTCAGGTTCCCAGATACGCAGTATTTT.

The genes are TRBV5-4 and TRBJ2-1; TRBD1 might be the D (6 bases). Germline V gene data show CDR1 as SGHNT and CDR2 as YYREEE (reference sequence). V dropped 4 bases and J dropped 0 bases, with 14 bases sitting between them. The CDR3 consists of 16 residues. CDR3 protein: CASSPTTGTSYNEQFF. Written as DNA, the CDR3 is TGTGCCAGCAGCCCGACCACAGGGACCTCCTACAATGAGCAGTTCTTC.

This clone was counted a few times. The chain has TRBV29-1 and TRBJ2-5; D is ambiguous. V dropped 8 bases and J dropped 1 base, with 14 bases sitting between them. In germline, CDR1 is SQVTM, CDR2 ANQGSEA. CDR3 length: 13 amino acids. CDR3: CSSVGGTQETQYF. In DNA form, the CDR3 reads TGCAGCTCCGTGGGCGGAACCCAAGAGACCCAGTACTTC.

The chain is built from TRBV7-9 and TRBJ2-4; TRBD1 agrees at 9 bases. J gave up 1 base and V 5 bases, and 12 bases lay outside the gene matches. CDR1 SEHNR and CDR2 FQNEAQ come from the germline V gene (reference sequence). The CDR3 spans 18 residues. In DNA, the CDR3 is TGTGCCAGCAGCCCAAGGGGGACAGGGACGGCTGCCAAAAACATTCAGTACTTC. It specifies CASSPRGTGTAAKNIQYF.

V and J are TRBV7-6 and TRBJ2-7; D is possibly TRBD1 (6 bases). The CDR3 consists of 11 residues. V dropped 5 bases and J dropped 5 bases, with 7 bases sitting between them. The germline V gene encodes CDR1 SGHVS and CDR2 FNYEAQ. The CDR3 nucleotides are TGTGCCAGCAGCCAGGGGAACGAGCAGTACTTC. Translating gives CASSQGNEQYF.

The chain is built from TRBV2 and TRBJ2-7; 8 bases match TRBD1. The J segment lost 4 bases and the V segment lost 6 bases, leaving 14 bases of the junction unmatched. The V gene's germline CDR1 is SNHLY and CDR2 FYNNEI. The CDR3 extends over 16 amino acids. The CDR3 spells CASSWTGLENPYEQYF. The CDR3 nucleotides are TGTGCCAGCAGCTGGACAGGGTTGGAGAACCCGTACGAGCAGTACTTC.

The CDR3: CASSSRQGDSSSGANVLTF. In DNA form, the CDR3 reads TGCGCCAGCAGCTCTCGACAGGGGGACTCCTCCTCTGGGGCCAACGTCCTGACTTTC. V usage is TRBV5-1 and J usage is TRBJ2-6; TRBD1 agrees at 9 bases. The CDR3 totals 19 residues. V gave up 3 bases and J gave up 0 bases; unmatched junction bases: 10. Germline V lookup: CDR1 SGHRS, CDR2 YFSETQ.

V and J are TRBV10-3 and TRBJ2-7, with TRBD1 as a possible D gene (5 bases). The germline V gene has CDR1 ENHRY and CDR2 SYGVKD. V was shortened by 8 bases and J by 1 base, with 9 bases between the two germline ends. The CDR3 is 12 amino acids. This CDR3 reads CAILTESYEQYF. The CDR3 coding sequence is TGTGCCATCCTGACAGAATCCTACGAGCAGTACTTC.

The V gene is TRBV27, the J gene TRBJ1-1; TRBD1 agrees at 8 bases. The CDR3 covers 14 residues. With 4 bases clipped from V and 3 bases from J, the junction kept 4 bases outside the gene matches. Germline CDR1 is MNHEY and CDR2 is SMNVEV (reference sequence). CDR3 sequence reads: CASSYGQGYTEAFF. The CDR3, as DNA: TGTGCCAGCAGTTACGGACAGGGTTACACTGAAGCTTTCTTT.

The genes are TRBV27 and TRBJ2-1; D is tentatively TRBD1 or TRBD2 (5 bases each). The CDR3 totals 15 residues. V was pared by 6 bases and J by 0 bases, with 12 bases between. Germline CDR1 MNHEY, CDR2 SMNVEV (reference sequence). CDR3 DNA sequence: TGTGCCAGCAGCTCCGGGGCGAGCTCCTACAATGAGCAGTTCTTC. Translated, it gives CASSSGASSYNEQFF.

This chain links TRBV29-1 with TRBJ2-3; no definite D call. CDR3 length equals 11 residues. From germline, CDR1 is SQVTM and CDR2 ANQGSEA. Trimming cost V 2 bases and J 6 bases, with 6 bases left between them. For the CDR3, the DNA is TGCAGCGTTGAACTAGTGGATACGCAGTATTTT. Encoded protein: CSVELVDTQYF.

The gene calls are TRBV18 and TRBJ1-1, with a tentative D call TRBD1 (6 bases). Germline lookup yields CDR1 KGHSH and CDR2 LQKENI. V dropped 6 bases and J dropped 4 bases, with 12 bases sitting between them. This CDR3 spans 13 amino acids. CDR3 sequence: CASSPEGVTEAFF. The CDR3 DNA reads TGTGCCAGCTCCCCGGAGGGGGTCACTGAAGCTTTCTTT. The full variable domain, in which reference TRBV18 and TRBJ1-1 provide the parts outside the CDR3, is NAGVMQNPRHLVRRRGQEARLRCSPMKGHSHVYWYRQLPEEGLKFMVYLQKENIIDESGMPKERFSAEFPKEGPSILRIQQVVRGDSAAYFCASSPEGVTEAFFGQGTRLTVV.

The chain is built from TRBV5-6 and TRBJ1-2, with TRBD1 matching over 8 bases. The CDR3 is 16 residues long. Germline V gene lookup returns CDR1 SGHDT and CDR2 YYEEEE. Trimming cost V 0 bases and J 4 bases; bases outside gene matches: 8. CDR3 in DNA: TGTGCCAGCAGCTTGGTAGGACAGGGAAATAGCTATGGCTACACCTTC. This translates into CASSLVGQGNSYGYTF.

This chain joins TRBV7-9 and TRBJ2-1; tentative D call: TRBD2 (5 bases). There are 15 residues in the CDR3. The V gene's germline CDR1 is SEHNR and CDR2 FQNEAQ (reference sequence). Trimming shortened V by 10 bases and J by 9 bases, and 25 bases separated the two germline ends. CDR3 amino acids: CATIITAEEGAEQFF. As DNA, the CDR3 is TGTGCCACCATCATTACAGCGGAAGAGGGTGCTGAGCAGTTCTTC.

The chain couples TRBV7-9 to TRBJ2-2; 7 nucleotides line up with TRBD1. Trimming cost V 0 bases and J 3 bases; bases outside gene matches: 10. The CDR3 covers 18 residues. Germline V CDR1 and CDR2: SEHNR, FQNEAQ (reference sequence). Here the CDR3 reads CASSLALQQGSYTGELFF. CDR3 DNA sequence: TGTGCCAGCAGCTTAGCGCTGCAACAGGGGTCGTACACCGGGGAGCTGTTTTTT. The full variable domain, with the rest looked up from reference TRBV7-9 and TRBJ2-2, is DTGVSQNPRHKITKRGQNVTFRCDPISEHNRLYWYRQTLGQGPEFLTYFQNEAQLEKSRLLSDRFSAERPKGSFSTLEIQRTEQGDSAMYLCASSLALQQGSYTGELFFGEGSRLTVL.

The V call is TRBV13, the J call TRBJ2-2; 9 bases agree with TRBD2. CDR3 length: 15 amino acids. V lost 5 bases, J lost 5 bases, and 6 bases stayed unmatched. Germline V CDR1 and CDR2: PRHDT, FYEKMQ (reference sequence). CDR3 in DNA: TGTGCCAGCAGCCCGGGACTAGCCGCGACCGGGGAGCTGTTTTTT. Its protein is CASSPGLAATGELFF.

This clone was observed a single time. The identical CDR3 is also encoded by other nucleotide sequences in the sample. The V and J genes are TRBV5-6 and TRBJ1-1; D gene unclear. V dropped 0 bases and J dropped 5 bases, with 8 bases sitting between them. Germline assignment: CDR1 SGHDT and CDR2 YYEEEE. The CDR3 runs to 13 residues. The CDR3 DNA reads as TGTGCCAGCAGCTTGGGGGGAAATACTGAAGCTTTCTTT. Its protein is CASSLGGNTEAFF.

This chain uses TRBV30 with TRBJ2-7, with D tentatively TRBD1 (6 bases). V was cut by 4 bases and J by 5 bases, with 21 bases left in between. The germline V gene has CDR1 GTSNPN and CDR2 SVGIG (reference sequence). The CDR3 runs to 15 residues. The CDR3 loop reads CAWNQGILSSDEQYF. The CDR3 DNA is TGTGCCTGGAACCAGGGGATATTGAGCTCTGACGAGCAGTACTTC.

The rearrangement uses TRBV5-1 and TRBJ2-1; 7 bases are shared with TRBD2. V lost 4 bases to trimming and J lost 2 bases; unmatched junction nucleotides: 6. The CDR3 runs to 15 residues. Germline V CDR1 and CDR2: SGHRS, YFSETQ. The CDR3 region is CASSPTSPTYNEQFF. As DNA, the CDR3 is TGCGCCAGCAGCCCGACTAGCCCGACCTACAATGAGCAGTTCTTC.

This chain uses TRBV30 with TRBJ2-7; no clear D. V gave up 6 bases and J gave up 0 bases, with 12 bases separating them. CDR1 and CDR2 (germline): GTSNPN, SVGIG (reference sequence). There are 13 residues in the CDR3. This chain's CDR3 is CACQDGPSYEQYF. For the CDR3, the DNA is TGTGCCTGCCAGGACGGACCCTCCTACGAGCAGTACTTC.

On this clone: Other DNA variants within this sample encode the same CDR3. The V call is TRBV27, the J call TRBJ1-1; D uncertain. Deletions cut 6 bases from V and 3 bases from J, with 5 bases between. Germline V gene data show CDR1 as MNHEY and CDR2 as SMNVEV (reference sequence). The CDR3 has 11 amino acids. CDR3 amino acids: CASRSYTEAFF. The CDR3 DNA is TGTGCCAGCAGGTCCTACACTGAAGCTTTCTTT.

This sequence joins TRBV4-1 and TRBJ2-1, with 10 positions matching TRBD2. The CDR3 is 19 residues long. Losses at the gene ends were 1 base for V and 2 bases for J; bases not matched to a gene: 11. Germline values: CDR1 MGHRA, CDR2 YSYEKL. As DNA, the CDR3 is TGCGCCAGCAGCCAAGCGGGAGGGCTAGCGGGAGATACCTACAATGAGCAGTTCTTC. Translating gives CASSQAGGLAGDTYNEQFF.

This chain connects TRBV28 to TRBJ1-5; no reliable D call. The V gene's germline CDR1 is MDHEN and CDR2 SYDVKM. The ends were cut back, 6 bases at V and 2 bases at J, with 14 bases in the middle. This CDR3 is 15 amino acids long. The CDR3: CASRGYLIGNQPQHF. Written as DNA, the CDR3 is TGTGCCAGCAGGGGATACTTGATCGGCAATCAGCCCCAGCATTTT.